These 29 T cell receptor beta chains were sequenced from one sample in a study of lymphopenia after photon versus proton radiotherapy. Sequencing used immunoSEQ multiplex PCR; TCRdb keeps in-frame clones, though not all of them. The data hold tens of thousands of clones, with around 88% observed a single time. The material sequenced was peripheral blood, taken from a patient treated with proton-based radiotherapy. The source of these receptors is a man in his fifties or sixties with pancreatic cancer.

The chain carries TRBV5-1 and TRBJ1-1, with D possibly matching TRBD1 (5 bases). The germline CDR1 and CDR2 sequences are SGHRS and YFSETQ. This CDR3 is built from 14 residues. V lost 4 bases and J lost 0, with 10 bases in between. CDR3 sequence (DNA): TGCGCCAGCAGCGTATTAGGGGTGAACACTGAAGCTTTCTTT. Translating it yields CASSVLGVNTEAFF.

There are a few counts of this clone. This rearrangement joins TRBV7-3 to TRBJ2-1; TRBD2 matches at 9 bases. The V and J ends lost 0 bases and 7 bases, in that order; junction bases with no gene match: 10. This CDR3 is 17 amino acids long. CDR1 SGHTA and CDR2 FQGTGA come from the germline V gene. CDR3 amino acids: CASSLTGLRREGNEQFF. In nucleotides, the CDR3 is TGTGCCAGCAGCTTAACGGGGCTTAGGCGGGAGGGGAATGAGCAGTTCTTC.

This clone was observed a single time. The chain links TRBV10-3 to TRBJ2-1; no clear D gene. The germline gives CDR1 ENHRY, CDR2 SYGVKD. Trimming pared 10 bases from V and 5 bases from J, leaving 18 bases between. The CDR3 has 14 amino acids. The CDR3 here is CATTTLPINNEQFF. As DNA, the CDR3 is TGTGCCACTACTACACTACCGATAAACAATGAGCAGTTCTTC.

The chain links TRBV27 to TRBJ2-4; 11 nucleotides agree with TRBD2. This CDR3 has 20 residues. With 0 bases clipped from V and 0 bases from J, the junction kept 10 bases outside the gene matches. Germline V gene sequence: CDR1 MNHEY, CDR2 SMNVEV (reference sequence). CDR3 in amino acids: CASSLSPTSGSRLAKNIQYF. The DNA of the CDR3 is TGTGCCAGCAGTTTATCACCTACTAGCGGGAGTCGTCTAGCCAAAAACATTCAGTACTTC.

V and J are TRBV29-1 and TRBJ1-4; TRBD1 matches at 9 bases. There are 13 residues in the CDR3. V lost 6 bases, J lost 8 bases, and 7 bases stayed unmatched. Germline V gene lookup returns CDR1 SQVTM and CDR2 ANQGSEA. The CDR3 loop is CSVEQGAGEKLFF. The CDR3 DNA reads as TGCAGCGTGGAACAGGGGGCTGGGGAAAAACTGTTTTTT.

The V call is TRBV5-4, the J call TRBJ2-2, with 8 bases aligning to TRBD2. V shed 4 bases, J shed 3 bases, and the junction held 5 bases outside the gene matches. Germline CDR1 reads SGHNT; CDR2 reads YYREEE (reference sequence). The CDR3 extends over 15 amino acids. DNA for the CDR3: TGTGCCAGCAGCCCGGGGACTAGTTACACCGGGGAGCTGTTTTTT. This translates into CASSPGTSYTGELFF.

The CDR3 reads CAISERGATDEQYF. CDR3 coding DNA: TGTGCCATCAGTGAACGAGGGGCGACGGACGAGCAGTACTTC. V usage is TRBV10-3 and J usage is TRBJ2-7; the D gene could be TRBD1 or TRBD2 (5 bases each). Trimming removed 3 bases from V and 5 bases from J, with 14 bases in between. Per germline, CDR1 ENHRY and CDR2 SYGVKD. The CDR3 has 14 residues.

J is TRBJ2-2 and V is TRBV2; D not resolved. This CDR3 region has 14 residues. V dropped 6 bases and J dropped 6 bases, with 14 bases sitting between them. Germline loops: CDR1 SNHLY, CDR2 FYNNEI. CDR3 amino acids: CASSAYDVPGELFF. The CDR3 bases are TGTGCCAGCAGCGCCTATGACGTCCCCGGGGAGCTGTTTTTT.

This chain connects TRBV6-1 to TRBJ1-4, with 8 bases fitting TRBD1. Germline-derived CDR1 and CDR2 are MNHNS and SASEGT. This CDR3 spans 14 amino acids. J lost 8 bases, V lost 6 bases, and 8 bases had no gene match. In DNA, the CDR3 is TGTGCCAGCAGGAACAGGGGGATAAGGGAAAAACTGTTTTTT. The encoded protein is CASRNRGIREKLFF.

The chain combines TRBV27 with TRBJ2-1; 12 bases line up with TRBD2. The V and J ends lost 5 bases and 9 bases, in that order; junction bases with no gene match: 5. CDR3 length: 14 residues. Germline-derived CDR1 and CDR2 are MNHEY and SMNVEV (reference sequence). CDR3 region: CASSLAGGGSEQFF. For the CDR3, the DNA is TGTGCCAGCAGTCTAGCGGGAGGGGGAAGTGAGCAGTTCTTC.

This chain connects TRBV6-5 to TRBJ2-7; perhaps D is TRBD1 or TRBD2 (5 bases each). The ends were cut back, 5 bases at V and 3 bases at J, with 14 bases in the middle. This CDR3 region has 14 residues. The germline V gene encodes CDR1 MNHEY and CDR2 SVGAGI. This chain's CDR3 is CASSVTRGDYEQYF. DNA for the CDR3: TGTGCCAGCAGTGTTACAAGGGGAGACTACGAGCAGTACTTC.

This chain uses TRBV6-6 with TRBJ1-1, with a tentative D call TRBD1 (5 bases). Trimming left V 0 bases short and J 5 bases short, with 7 bases between. CDR3 length: 13 residues. In germline, CDR1 is MNHNY, CDR2 SVGAGI (reference sequence). CDR3 DNA: TGTGCCAGCAGTTACTCGGGGGGAACTGAAGCTTTCTTT. It yields the protein CASSYSGGTEAFF.

V usage is TRBV7-9 and J usage is TRBJ2-3; 9 bases line up with TRBD1. J was trimmed by 4 bases and V by 5 bases; bases with no gene match: 7. CDR1 and CDR2 (germline): SEHNR, FQNEAQ (reference sequence). The CDR3 runs 15 residues. The CDR3 DNA reads as TGTGCCAGCAGCCCTGCCGGGACAGGGTCAGATACGCAGTATTTT. Protein product: CASSPAGTGSDTQYF.

J is TRBJ2-5 and V is TRBV11-2; 7 bases line up with TRBD1. Germline-derived CDR1 and CDR2 are SGHAT and FQNNGV. The J segment lost 4 bases and the V segment lost 5 bases, leaving 4 bases of the junction unmatched. The length of the CDR3 is 13 residues. Written as DNA, the CDR3 is TGTGCCAGCAGCCGACAGGGTCGAGAGACCCAGTACTTC. Protein product: CASSRQGRETQYF.

V is TRBV2 and J is TRBJ2-7, with D possibly TRBD1 on 6 matching bases. Per the germline V gene, CDR1 is SNHLY and CDR2 is FYNNEI. The CDR3 loop spans 14 amino acids. Between the trimmed V and J ends, which lost 7 bases and 0 bases, there was a span of 13 bases. The CDR3 loop reads CASTRDMDSYEQYF. CDR3 bases: TGTGCCAGCACCCGGGACATGGACTCCTACGAGCAGTACTTC. The full variable domain, in which reference TRBV2 and TRBJ2-7 provide the parts outside the CDR3, is EPEVTQTPSHQVTQMGQEVILRCVPISNHLYFYWYRQILGQKVEFLVSFYNNEISEKSEIFDDQFSVERPDGSNFTLKIRSTKLEDSAMYFCASTRDMDSYEQYFGPGTRLTVT.

This clone was observed a single time. The gene calls are TRBV28 and TRBJ1-2; D remains ambiguous. There are 14 residues in the CDR3. The V end lost 6 bases, the J end lost 8 bases, and 19 bases lay between the germline ends. Germline assignment: CDR1 MDHEN and CDR2 SYDVKM. The DNA of the CDR3 is TGTGCCAGCAGCCCCCCGGACCGCGTTGGGGGCTACACCTTC. It specifies CASSPPDRVGGYTF.

This clone was recorded once. The chain uses TRBV5-1 and TRBJ2-1; D is unresolved. Germline V gives CDR1 SGHRS, CDR2 YFSETQ. The CDR3 sequence is 13 residues long. V was shortened by 1 base and J by 5 bases, with 7 bases between the two germline ends. CDR3 coding DNA: TGCGCCAGCAGCTTGAACAGAGACAATGAGCAGTTCTTC. This encodes CASSLNRDNEQFF.

V and J are TRBV5-6 and TRBJ2-3, with unresolved D. The CDR3 runs to 12 residues. The V gene lost 4 bases and the J gene lost 3 bases, with 6 bases spanning the gap. Per the germline V gene, CDR1 is SGHDT and CDR2 is YYEEEE. CDR3 nucleotide sequence: TGTGCCAGCAGCCCCGGGACAGATACGCAGTATTTT. This codes for CASSPGTDTQYF.

The rearrangement uses TRBV5-1 and TRBJ2-7; 11 bases map to TRBD2. The CDR3 has 15 amino acids. The V gene end was trimmed by 4 bases and the J gene end by 3 bases; junction bases not matched to a gene: 6. Germline lookup yields CDR1 SGHRS and CDR2 YFSETQ. CDR3 in DNA: TGCGCCAGCAGCGTGACCGGGACTAGCGGCTACGAGCAGTACTTC. As protein: CASSVTGTSGYEQYF.

The CDR3 bases are TGTGCCAGTAGTAGAACAGCGGGAGGCTACGAGCAGTACTTC. Residues: CASSRTAGGYEQYF. V is TRBV19 and J is TRBJ2-7, with 9 bases aligning to TRBD2. The CDR3 covers 14 residues. Trimming took 4 bases from V and 3 from J; bases not matched to a gene: 4. Germline V gene lookup returns CDR1 LNHDA and CDR2 SQIVND (reference sequence). The full variable domain, its missing parts supplied by reference TRBV19 and TRBJ2-7, is DGGITQSPKYLFRKEGQNVTLSCEQNLNHDAMYWYRQDPGQGLRLIYYSQIVNDFQKGDIAEGYSVSREKKESFPLTVTSAQKNPTAFYLCASSRTAGGYEQYFGPGTRLTVT.

The rearrangement uses TRBV4-1 and TRBJ1-1; D not resolved. Deletions cut 3 bases from V and 8 bases from J, with 19 bases between. Per germline, CDR1 MGHRA and CDR2 YSYEKL. This CDR3 spans 15 amino acids. Here the CDR3 DNA reads TGCGCCAGCAGCCAGGATGGGAGGGAACCCCCCGAAGCTTTCTTT. Its protein is CASSQDGREPPEAFF.

The chain uses TRBV5-1 and TRBJ2-7; TRBD2 agrees at 10 bases. V shed 3 bases and J 5 bases; nucleotides not matched to a gene: 14. Germline-derived CDR1 and CDR2 are SGHRS and YFSETQ. This CDR3 spans 17 amino acids. CDR3 sequence reads: CASSSSSLTSGTHEQYF. CDR3 nucleotide sequence: TGCGCCAGCAGCTCCAGCAGCCTTACTAGCGGGACACACGAGCAGTACTTC.

The chain employs TRBV6-1 and TRBJ2-1, with D possibly matching TRBD2 (6 bases). CDR3 length: 10 residues. CDR1 MNHNS and CDR2 SASEGT come from the germline V gene. The V end was cut by 4 bases, the J end by 12 bases, with 7 bases between. The CDR3, as DNA: TGTGCCAGCAGTGGGAGGGGGCAGTTCTTC. This gives the protein CASSGRGQFF.

The chain has TRBV19 and TRBJ2-2; D gene uncertain. Trimming stripped 7 bases from V and 0 bases from J, with 6 bases between. Germline V gene data show CDR1 as LNHDA and CDR2 as SQIVND (reference sequence). This CDR3 has 13 residues. The CDR3 coding sequence is TGTGCCAGTATAAGGGCGAACACCGGGGAGCTGTTTTTT. Its translation is CASIRANTGELFF.

V and J are TRBV6-5 and TRBJ2-7, with D maybe TRBD1 (6 bases). This CDR3 has 13 amino acids. Germline assignment: CDR1 MNHEY and CDR2 SVGAGI. The V and J ends lost 5 bases and 2 bases respectively, with 10 bases between them. The CDR3 reads CASSTTGTYEQYF. The CDR3 DNA reads as TGTGCCAGCAGTACGACAGGTACCTACGAGCAGTACTTC.

The chain employs TRBV30 and TRBJ1-4; possibly TRBD1 for D (5 bases). Trimming took 3 bases from V and 7 from J, leaving 15 bases between them. Germline assignment: CDR1 GTSNPN and CDR2 SVGIG (reference sequence). The CDR3 runs 14 residues. DNA for the CDR3: TGTGCCTGGAGAAATAGGGGACTCTTTGAAAAACTGTTTTTT. It specifies CAWRNRGLFEKLFF. Using reference TRBV30 and TRBJ1-4 for the parts outside the CDR3, the full variable domain is SQTIHQWPATLVQPVGSPLSLECTVEGTSNPNLYWYRQAAGRGLQLLFYSVGIGQISSEVPQNLSASRPQDRQFILSSKKLLLSDSGFYLCAWRNRGLFEKLFFGSGTQLSVL.

The V and J genes are TRBV5-1 and TRBJ2-7; tentative D call: TRBD1 (6 bases). Germline CDR1 SGHRS, CDR2 YFSETQ. Between the trimmed V and J ends, which lost 0 bases and 1 base, there was a span of 11 bases. This CDR3 contains 15 residues. The CDR3 DNA sequence: TGCGCCAGCAGCTTGGGAGGTCAGGGGTCCTACGAGCAGTACTTC. It codes for CASSLGGQGSYEQYF.

CDR3: CASEAGTNSYEQYF. Written as DNA, the CDR3 is TGTGCCAGCGAAGCCGGGACTAACTCCTACGAGCAGTACTTC. V is TRBV28 and J is TRBJ2-7; 7 bases match TRBD2. The V segment lost 8 bases and the J segment 0 bases; nucleotides outside the gene matches: 7. Looked up from germline, CDR1 is MDHEN and CDR2 is SYDVKM. CDR3 length: 14 amino acids. Full variable domain (missing parts from reference TRBV28 and TRBJ2-7): DVKVTQSSRYLVKRTGEKVFLECVQDMDHENMFWYRQDPGLGLRLIYFSYDVKMKEKGDIPEGYSVSREKKERFSLILESASTNQTSMYLCASEAGTNSYEQYFGPGTRLTVT.

The rearrangement uses TRBV5-6 and TRBJ2-7; unclear D gene. This CDR3 has 15 amino acids. Trimming shortened V by 5 bases and J by 0 bases, and 15 bases separated the two germline ends. Germline assignment: CDR1 SGHDT and CDR2 YYEEEE. The CDR3 DNA follows: TGTGCCAGCAGATTCGTCGGCGGAAACTCCTACGAGCAGTACTTC. Residues: CASRFVGGNSYEQYF. Using reference TRBV5-6 and TRBJ2-7 for the parts outside the CDR3, the full variable domain is DAGVTQSPTHLIKTRGQQVTLRCSPKSGHDTVSWYQQALGQGPQFIFQYYEEEERQRGNFPDRFSGHQFPNYSSELNVNALLLGDSALYLCASRFVGGNSYEQYFGPGTRLTVT.